Below are 20 T cell receptor beta chains sequenced from a single sample in a study of blood T cell repertoires in COVID-19. Clones were sequenced by immunoSEQ multiplex PCR, and TCRdb holds only the in-frame ones, with some missing. Altogether about 150,000 clones are present, roughly 83% being singletons, with the ten largest covering about 12%. The sequenced sample was peripheral blood. The receptors were sampled from a woman aged 55-69 years with COVID-19, enrolled during active disease.

V is TRBV5-1 and J is TRBJ2-7; maybe TRBD1 (6 bases). Germline loops: CDR1 SGHRS, CDR2 YFSETQ. V lost 3 bases and J lost 3, with 16 bases in between. CDR3 length: 15 residues. Here the CDR3 DNA reads TGCGCCAGCAGCTCCGACAGGAATTTCTACTACGAGCAGTACTTC. Amino acids: CASSSDRNFYYEQYF.

V usage is TRBV7-9 and J usage is TRBJ1-6, with 7 positions matching TRBD1. This CDR3 has 15 residues. Germline V gives CDR1 SEHNR, CDR2 FQNEAQ (reference sequence). The J segment lost 8 bases and the V segment lost 5 bases, leaving 9 bases of the junction unmatched. CDR3 sequence: CASSGRTGVDSPLHF. The CDR3 DNA sequence: TGTGCCAGCAGCGGGAGAACAGGGGTCGATTCACCCCTCCACTTT. The full variable domain, in which reference TRBV7-9 and TRBJ1-6 provide the parts outside the CDR3, is DTGVSQNPRHKITKRGQNVTFRCDPISEHNRLYWYRQTLGQGPEFLTYFQNEAQLEKSRLLSDRFSAERPKGSFSTLEIQRTEQGDSAMYLCASSGRTGVDSPLHFGNGTRLTVT.

As for this clone: This CDR3 is also generated by other DNA sequences in the sample. J is TRBJ1-1 and V is TRBV5-1; D is undetermined. V lost 0 bases to trimming and J lost 2 bases, with 5 bases between them. This CDR3 contains 13 residues. In germline, CDR1 is SGHRS, CDR2 YFSETQ. The CDR3 loop is CASSLGGNTEAFF. As DNA, the CDR3 is TGCGCCAGCAGCTTGGGTGGCAACACTGAAGCTTTCTTT.

As to this clone: This CDR3 is also generated by other DNA sequences in the sample. The rearrangement links TRBV12-3 or TRBV12-4 to TRBJ1-2, with D perhaps TRBD1 (6 bases). Trimming took off 5 bases at V and 5 bases at J, with 9 bases between the two ends. The CDR3 sequence is 12 residues long. CDR3 region: CASSGQFYGYTF. In DNA form, the CDR3 reads TGTGCCAGCAGTGGACAGTTTTATGGCTACACCTTC.

The V and J genes are TRBV18 and TRBJ1-2; D possibly corresponds to TRBD1 (5 bases). The CDR3 is made up of 14 amino acids. Germline CDR1 and CDR2: KGHSH and LQKENI. The V and J ends lost 6 bases and 8 bases respectively, with 19 bases between them. The CDR3 DNA reads TGTGCCAGCTCCCCAGGTCCCGGAGGGGAAGGCTACACCTTC. As protein: CASSPGPGGEGYTF.

The chain couples TRBV7-6 to TRBJ1-3; unclear D gene. V shed 5 bases and J shed 1 base, with 21 bases lying between them. The CDR3 sequence is 18 residues long. Germline-derived CDR1 and CDR2 are SGHVS and FNYEAQ. The chain's CDR3 is CASSRTLSKTDSGNTIYF. The CDR3 bases are TGTGCCAGCAGCCGGACTTTGTCGAAGACGGATTCTGGAAACACCATATATTTT.

V usage is TRBV9 and J usage is TRBJ1-3, with 7 bases aligning to TRBD1. CDR3 length: 17 residues. Germline CDR1 reads SGDLS; CDR2 reads YYNGEE. The ends lost 3 bases at V and 0 bases at J; junction bases unmatched: 9. For the CDR3, the DNA is TGTGCCAGCAGCGCTCGTGGGACAGAATCCTCTGGAAACACCATATATTTT. Protein product: CASSARGTESSGNTIYF.

The V and J genes are TRBV7-9 and TRBJ2-1, with 8 bases fitting TRBD2. CDR1 is SEHNR, CDR2 FQNEAQ, per germline (reference sequence). The CDR3 has 17 residues. Trimming cost V 5 bases and J 5 bases; bases outside gene matches: 14. The CDR3 DNA reads TGTGCCAGCAGCCCCCCTTACGGGAGGGCCCTCGACAATGAGCAGTTCTTC. Translated, it gives CASSPPYGRALDNEQFF.

The chain combines TRBV7-2 with TRBJ1-1, with unresolved D. Trimming took off 1 base at V and 0 bases at J, with 6 bases between the two ends. CDR1 is SGHTA, CDR2 FQGNSA, per germline. There are 14 residues in the CDR3. CDR3: CASSLVTLNTEAFF. The CDR3, as DNA: TGTGCCAGCAGCTTAGTGACATTGAACACTGAAGCTTTCTTT.

The chain recombines TRBV6-6 with TRBJ2-5, with TRBD2 matching 8 bases. The CDR3 has 16 residues. Germline values: CDR1 MNHNY, CDR2 SVGAGI (reference sequence). V trimming: 6 bases; J trimming: 4 bases; junction bases outside the gene matches: 13. CDR3 protein: CASRGLTSGEGETQYF. DNA of the CDR3: TGTGCCAGCAGGGGACTTACTAGCGGAGAAGGAGAGACCCAGTACTTC.

The chain uses TRBV13 and TRBJ1-4; 9 nucleotides agree with TRBD1. Germline V gene sequence: CDR1 PRHDT, CDR2 FYEKMQ (reference sequence). V was clipped by 5 bases and J by 4 bases; unmatched bases: 2. The CDR3 totals 14 residues. The CDR3 is CASSQTGGNEKLFF. DNA for the CDR3: TGTGCCAGCAGCCAGACAGGGGGTAATGAAAAACTGTTTTTT. Combining the CDR3 with reference TRBV13 and TRBJ1-4 gives the whole variable domain AAGVIQSPRHLIKEKRETATLKCYPIPRHDTVYWYQQGPGQDPQFLISFYEKMQSDKGSIPDRFSAQQFSDYHSELNMSSLELGDSALYFCASSQTGGNEKLFFGSGTQLSVL.

This chain links TRBV6-5 with TRBJ1-2; D is perhaps TRBD1 (6 bases). Between the trimmed V and J ends, which lost 5 bases and 1 base, there was a span of 14 bases. Germline CDR1 MNHEY, CDR2 SVGAGI. This CDR3 comprises 15 residues. The CDR3 DNA reads as TGTGCCAGCAGTACTTGGACAGCTATTAACTATGGCTACACCTTC. Protein sequence: CASSTWTAINYGYTF.

This clone was detected a few times. The CDR3 protein is CASSAGTRGYEQYV. DNA of the CDR3: TGTGCCAGCAGTGCCGGGACTAGGGGCTACGAGCAGTACGTC. V is TRBV9 and J is TRBJ2-7; 8 nucleotides align to TRBD2. Per germline, CDR1 SGDLS and CDR2 YYNGEE. The CDR3 runs 14 residues. The J segment lost 3 bases and the V segment lost 5 bases, leaving 7 bases of the junction unmatched.

This clone occurred many times. The chain employs TRBV11-2 and TRBJ2-5; tentative D call: TRBD1 (6 bases). Germline V CDR1 and CDR2: SGHAT, FQNNGV. This CDR3 is 13 amino acids long. The ends were cut back, 6 bases at V and 4 bases at J, with 12 bases in the middle. CDR3 loop: CASREQGRETQYF. As DNA, the CDR3 is TGTGCCAGCAGAGAACAGGGTAGAGAGACCCAGTACTTC.

The CDR3 nucleotides are TGTGCCAGCAGCTTGGCGGGAGGCCCATACGAGCAGTACTTC. Translated, it gives CASSLAGGPYEQYF. V is TRBV7-3 and J is TRBJ2-7, with 8 positions matching TRBD2. With V trimmed by 3 bases and J by 4 bases, 5 bases remained unmatched. CDR3 length equals 14 residues. Germline CDR1 SGHTA, CDR2 FQGTGA. The full variable domain, in which reference TRBV7-3 and TRBJ2-7 provide the parts outside the CDR3, is GAGVSQTPSNKVTEKGKYVELRCDPISGHTALYWYRQSLGQGPEFLIYFQGTGAADDSGLPNDRFFAVRPEGSVSTLKIQRTERGDSAVYLCASSLAGGPYEQYFGPGTRLTVT.

The chain combines TRBV6-4 with TRBJ2-3; 8 nucleotides agree with TRBD2. Germline assignment: CDR1 MRHNA and CDR2 SNTAGT. CDR3 length: 17 residues. The V gene end was trimmed by 0 bases and the J gene end by 0 bases; junction bases not matched to a gene: 5. CDR3 loop: CASSDSGTSGSTDTQYF. CDR3 DNA: TGTGCCAGCAGTGACTCAGGCACTAGCGGTAGCACAGATACGCAGTATTTT.

The genes are TRBV30 and TRBJ1-6; D perhaps matches TRBD1 (6 bases). Trimming stripped 5 bases from V and 8 bases from J, with 13 bases between. The CDR3 consists of 13 residues. The V gene's germline CDR1 is GTSNPN and CDR2 SVGIG (reference sequence). The CDR3 DNA follows: TGTGCCTGGCGGGACACCCGTGATTCACCCCTCCACTTT. Its translation: CAWRDTRDSPLHF.

J is TRBJ1-5 and V is TRBV15; TRBD1 is a possible D gene (6 bases). V shed 1 base and J shed 1 base, with 17 bases lying between them. Germline-derived CDR1 and CDR2 are LNHNV and YYDKDF (reference sequence). This CDR3 region has 18 residues. The CDR3 spells CATSRGGKQGVSNQPQHF. The CDR3 DNA follows: TGTGCCACCAGCAGAGGGGGGAAACAGGGAGTAAGCAATCAGCCCCAGCATTTT. Filled out from reference TRBV15 and TRBJ1-5, the complete variable domain reads DAMVIQNPRYQVTQFGKPVTLSCSQTLNHNVMYWYQQKSSQAPKLLFHYYDKDFNNEADTPDNFQSRRPNTSFCFLDIRSPGLGDTAMYLCATSRGGKQGVSNQPQHFGDGTRLSIL.

The rearrangement uses TRBV5-1 and TRBJ1-2; D ambiguous. CDR3 size: 13 residues. The V end lost 0 bases, the J end lost 1 base, and 4 bases lay between the germline ends. Germline assignment: CDR1 SGHRS and CDR2 YFSETQ. Written as DNA, the CDR3 is TGCGCCAGCAGCTTGGACAGTAACTATGGCTACACCTTC. As protein: CASSLDSNYGYTF.

The J gene is TRBJ1-1, the V gene TRBV5-6; D unresolved. The germline V gene encodes CDR1 SGHDT and CDR2 YYEEEE. CDR3 size: 11 residues. Trimming pared 0 bases from V and 11 bases from J, leaving 8 bases between. The CDR3 bases are TGTGCCAGCAGCTTGGGGGCGTCGGCTTTCTTT. Amino acid sequence: CASSLGASAFF.